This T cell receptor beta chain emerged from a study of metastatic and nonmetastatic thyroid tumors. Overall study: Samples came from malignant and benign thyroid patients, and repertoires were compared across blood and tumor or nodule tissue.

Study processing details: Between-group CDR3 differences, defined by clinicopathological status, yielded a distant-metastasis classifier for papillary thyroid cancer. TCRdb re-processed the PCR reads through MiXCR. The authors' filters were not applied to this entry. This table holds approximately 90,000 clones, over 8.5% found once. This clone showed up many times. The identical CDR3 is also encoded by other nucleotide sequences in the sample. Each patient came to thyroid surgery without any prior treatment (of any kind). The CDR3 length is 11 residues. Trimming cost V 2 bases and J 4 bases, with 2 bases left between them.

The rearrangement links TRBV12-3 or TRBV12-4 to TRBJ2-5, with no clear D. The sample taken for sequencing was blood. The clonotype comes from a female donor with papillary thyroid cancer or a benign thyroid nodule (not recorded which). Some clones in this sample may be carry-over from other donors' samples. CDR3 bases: TGTGCCAGCAGTTTAACAGAGACCCAGTACTTC. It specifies CASSLTETQYF.